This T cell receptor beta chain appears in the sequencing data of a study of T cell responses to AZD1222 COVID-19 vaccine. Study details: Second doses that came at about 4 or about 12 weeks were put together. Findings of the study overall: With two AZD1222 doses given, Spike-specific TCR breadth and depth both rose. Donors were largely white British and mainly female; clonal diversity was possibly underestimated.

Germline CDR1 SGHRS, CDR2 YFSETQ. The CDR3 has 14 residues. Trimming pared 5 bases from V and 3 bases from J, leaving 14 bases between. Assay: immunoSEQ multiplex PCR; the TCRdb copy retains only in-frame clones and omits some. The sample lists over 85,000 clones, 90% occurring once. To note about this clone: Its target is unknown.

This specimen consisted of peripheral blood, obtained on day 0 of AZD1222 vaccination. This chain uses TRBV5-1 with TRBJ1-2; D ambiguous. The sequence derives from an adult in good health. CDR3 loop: CASSLYADDYGYTF. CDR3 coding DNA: TGCGCCAGCAGTTTGTACGCGGATGACTATGGCTACACCTTC.